The T cell receptor (beta chain) described here comes from a study of response to subunit inactivated influenza vaccine. Study-wide results and limits: The authors suggested that every seasonal influenza vaccination recruits few new T cells.

TCRdb analysed the RT-PCR reads with MiXCR anew, one entry per CDR3 protein. The repertoire holds roughly 630,000 distinct CDR3 sequences, roughly 15% seen once, with approximately 7.6% in the top ten. The length of the CDR3 is 13 residues. V lost 3 bases and J 7 bases, leaving 15 bases between the germline ends. Germline CDR1 is SQVTM and CDR2 is ANQGSEA. At least ten counts were recorded for this clonotype. Its cognate antigen is unknown. This chain joins TRBV29-1 and TRBJ1-2; no clear D gene. The sequencing here drew on PBMCs from blood, taken 14 to 15 days before vaccination. The sequence was collected from a man aged 50-59 years who received an inactivated influenza vaccine. The CDR3 is CSVESGSVGGYTF. In DNA form, the CDR3 reads TGCAGCGTTGAGAGTGGCAGCGTGGGTGGCTACACCTTC.